The source of this T cell receptor beta chain is a study of cytomegalovirus exposure and HLA in healthy donors. PCR was performed using 60 Vbeta and 13 Jbeta primers. TCRdb keeps only in-frame clones here, not all; method: immunoSEQ multiplex PCR. In the table there are around 190,000 clones, over 75% of which are singletons. On this clone: Its target is not known.

Overall study results and limits: Analyses of presence and absence presupposed an approximately uniform sequencing depth across donors.

CDR3 size: 16 residues. The V gene's germline CDR1 is SGHTA and CDR2 FQGNSA. The ends lost 8 bases at V and 4 bases at J; junction bases unmatched: 14. This clonotype was obtained from a woman between 50 and 59 years old in good health and CMV-seronegative. Sequenced material: PBMCs. The chain is built from TRBV7-2 and TRBJ2-7, with 10 bases fitting TRBD1. The CDR3 coding sequence is TGTGCCAGCGGCGCTAACCCGACAGGGGGCGCGTACGAGCAGTACTTC. Encoded protein: CASGANPTGGAYEQYF.